The T cell receptor (beta chain) under discussion was sequenced for a study of tumor and adjacent non-tumor tissue in lung cancer. Germline V gene data show CDR1 as MNHEY and CDR2 as SVGAGI. This CDR3 spans 15 amino acids. About this clonotype: Antigen specificity is unknown. One junction end disagrees with the germline gene, perhaps due to a read error.

Study-wide results and limits: Tumor tissue had significantly higher TCR diversity than normal lung.

The library came from three nested PCR rounds adapted from ARM-PCR protocols. TCRdb processed the multiplex PCR reads anew with MiXCR; each CDR3 protein has one entry. This sample has approximately 120,000 distinct CDR3 sequences, with more than 70% found just once. This sample's RNA came from whole unsorted tissue. The J gene is TRBJ1-4, the V gene TRBV6-5; TRBD1 aligns across 7 bases. Sequencing was done on a sample of lung tumor tissue. The sequence came from a woman in her sixties or seventies with non-small cell lung cancer. In DNA form, the CDR3 reads TGTGCTAGCAGCCGTGTCTACAGGGGAGGTGAAAAACTGTTTTTT. The encoded protein is CASSRVYRGGEKLFF.